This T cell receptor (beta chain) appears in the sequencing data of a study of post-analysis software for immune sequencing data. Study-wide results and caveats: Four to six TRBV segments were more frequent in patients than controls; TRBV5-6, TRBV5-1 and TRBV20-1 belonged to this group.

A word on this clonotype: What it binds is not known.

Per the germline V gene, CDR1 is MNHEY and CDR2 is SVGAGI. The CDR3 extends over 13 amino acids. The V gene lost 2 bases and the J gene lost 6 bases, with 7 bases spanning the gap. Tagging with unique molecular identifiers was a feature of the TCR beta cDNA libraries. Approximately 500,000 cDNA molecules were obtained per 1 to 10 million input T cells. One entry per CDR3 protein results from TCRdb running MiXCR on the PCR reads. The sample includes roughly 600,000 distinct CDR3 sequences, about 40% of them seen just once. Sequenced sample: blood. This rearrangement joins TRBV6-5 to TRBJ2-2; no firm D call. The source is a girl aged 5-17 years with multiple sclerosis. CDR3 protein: CASSYGDPGELFF. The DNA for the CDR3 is TGTGCCAGCAGTTACGGAGACCCCGGGGAGCTGTTTTTT.